The 13 T cell receptor beta chains below all came from one sample that was sequenced in a study of blood T cell repertoires in COVID-19 (dated by TCRdb to between 2020 and 2021). The library was built by means of the immunoSEQ multiplex PCR assay. Sourced from immuneACCESS, this table was stored by TCRdb with only in-frame sequences that have V and J called. A share of the clones is absent; for the studies checked, an unresolved V gene accounts for under half, and the remainder has no known explanation. This sample has 150,000 to 200,000 clones in its table, and about 85% of those were observed once. Of the sample, roughly 24% falls within the top ten clones. The sequencing sample was made of PBMCs or T cells enriched from blood (not recorded which). The receptors were sampled from a woman in her thirties or forties in a cohort exposed to, infected with or recovered from COVID-19 (not recorded which).

The chain carries TRBV4-2 and TRBJ2-3; 7 nucleotides line up with TRBD2. The CDR3 is 14 residues long. V lost 4 bases and J lost 7; bases outside the gene matches: 8. The germline CDR1 and CDR2 sequences are LGHNA and YNFKEQ. The CDR3 protein is CASSLTTSAHTQYF. The CDR3 bases are TGTGCCAGCAGCCTAACAACTAGCGCCCATACGCAGTATTTT.

The V and J genes are TRBV29-1 and TRBJ1-2; 9 bases map to TRBD1. CDR3 length: 13 amino acids. Germline assignment: CDR1 SQVTM and CDR2 ANQGSEA. With 3 bases clipped from V and 6 bases from J, the junction kept 5 bases outside the gene matches. The CDR3 DNA reads TGCAGCGTTGATAAGAGGACAGGGGATGGCTACACCTTC. Protein product: CSVDKRTGDGYTF.

The J gene is TRBJ1-2, the V gene TRBV6-6; maybe TRBD1 (6 bases). From germline, CDR1 is MNHNY and CDR2 SVGAGI (reference sequence). The CDR3 is made up of 13 amino acids. V was clipped by 9 bases and J by 4 bases, with 15 bases between them. The CDR3 here is CASSGAPLYGYTF. For the CDR3, the DNA is TGTGCCAGTTCAGGGGCACCTCTCTATGGCTACACCTTC.

The J gene is TRBJ2-2, the V gene TRBV19, with a tentative D call TRBD1 (5 bases). CDR1 is LNHDA, CDR2 SQIVND, per germline (reference sequence). V lost 5 bases to trimming and J lost 4 bases, with 20 bases between them. This CDR3 spans 17 amino acids. The CDR3 loop reads CASSLNPGWDFTGELFF. The CDR3 nucleotides are TGTGCCAGTAGTCTCAACCCAGGGTGGGATTTCACCGGGGAGCTGTTTTTT.

This chain links TRBV27 with TRBJ1-3; TRBD1 matches 7 bases. The CDR3 sequence is 19 residues long. Germline V gives CDR1 MNHEY, CDR2 SMNVEV (reference sequence). The junction had 24 bases not matched to a gene; V was cut back by 7 bases and J by 6 bases. CDR3 sequence: CASTQTGVRGAGGENTIYF. For the CDR3, the DNA is TGTGCCAGCACCCAAACAGGGGTGAGGGGAGCCGGCGGGGAAAACACCATATATTTT.

The chain recombines TRBV13 with TRBJ2-3, with a weak D call TRBD1 (5 bases). Germline lookup yields CDR1 PRHDT and CDR2 FYEKMQ (reference sequence). This CDR3 region has 12 residues. V was clipped by 5 bases and J by 9 bases, with 12 bases between them. The CDR3 spells CASSQERGTQYF. In DNA form, the CDR3 reads TGTGCCAGCAGCCAAGAAAGGGGCACGCAGTATTTT.

V is TRBV27 and J is TRBJ1-1, with TRBD1 matching over 11 bases. Germline lookup yields CDR1 MNHEY and CDR2 SMNVEV (reference sequence). The CDR3 totals 15 residues. V lost 5 bases and J lost 6; bases outside the gene matches: 8. This CDR3 reads CASSPGTGGYAEAFF. CDR3 DNA: TGTGCCAGCAGTCCCGGGACAGGGGGGTATGCTGAAGCTTTCTTT.

This clone showed up just once. This chain links TRBV19 with TRBJ2-1, with 7 bases aligning to TRBD1. The length of the CDR3 is 15 residues. Germline CDR1 LNHDA, CDR2 SQIVND (reference sequence). The V gene end was trimmed by 4 bases and the J gene end by 3 bases; junction bases not matched to a gene: 6. The DNA for the CDR3 is TGTGCCAGTAGTACCGACAGGGAGTACTACAATGAGCAGTTCTTC. This encodes CASSTDREYYNEQFF.

The V gene is TRBV7-9, the J gene TRBJ2-5; D may be TRBD2 (5 bases). The CDR3 covers 16 residues. CDR1 and CDR2 (germline): SEHNR, FQNEAQ (reference sequence). V was pared by 0 bases and J by 5 bases, with 16 bases between. The CDR3 nucleotides read TGTGCCAGCAGCTTAGCTTCTCTCGGGATGTTGGAGACCCAGTACTTC. It yields the protein CASSLASLGMLETQYF.

The genes are TRBV6-5 and TRBJ2-2, with D possibly being TRBD2 (5 bases). Germline CDR1 MNHEY, CDR2 SVGAGI. The ends were cut back, 6 bases at V and 2 bases at J, with 10 bases in the middle. The length of the CDR3 is 14 residues. The CDR3 bases are TGTGCCAGCAGAGGACTCATTAACACCGGGGAGCTGTTTTTT. This translates into CASRGLINTGELFF.

The gene calls are TRBV2 and TRBJ2-1; 8 nucleotides align to TRBD2. With 7 bases clipped from V and 3 bases from J, the junction kept 5 bases outside the gene matches. CDR1 and CDR2 (germline): SNHLY, FYNNEI. The CDR3 is 14 residues long. In nucleotides, the CDR3 is TGTGCCAGCACCTTTGCGGGGGGCTACAATGAGCAGTTCTTC. As protein: CASTFAGGYNEQFF.

In this sample, this clone turned up a few times. V is TRBV3-1 (or the pseudogene TRBV3-2) and J is TRBJ2-7; TRBD1 matches at 7 bases. This CDR3 comprises 13 residues. V lost 4 bases to trimming and J lost 2 bases; unmatched junction nucleotides: 2. Looked up from germline, CDR1 is LGHDT and CDR2 is YNNKEL (reference sequence). CDR3 coding DNA: TGTGCCAGCAGCCCTGGGACAGCCTACGAGCAGTACTTC. Amino acids: CASSPGTAYEQYF.

The chain employs TRBV15 and TRBJ2-7, with 9 bases matching TRBD1. With 4 bases clipped from V and 3 bases from J, the junction kept 1 base outside the gene matches. The V gene's germline CDR1 is LNHNV and CDR2 YYDKDF (reference sequence). The CDR3 has 13 residues. The CDR3: CATSKDRGYEQYF. Written as DNA, the CDR3 is TGTGCCACCAGCAAGGACAGGGGCTACGAGCAGTACTTC. Full variable domain (rest looked up from reference TRBV15 and TRBJ2-7): DAMVIQNPRYQVTQFGKPVTLSCSQTLNHNVMYWYQQKSSQAPKLLFHYYDKDFNNEADTPDNFQSRRPNTSFCFLDIRSPGLGDTAMYLCATSKDRGYEQYFGPGTRLTVT.